This TCR beta chain was retrieved from a study of monozygotic twins with inflammatory bowel disease. Using the 5' RACE reads, TCRdb records one entry per CDR3 protein without DNA. This table holds more than 85,000 distinct CDR3 sequences. CDR1 and CDR2 (germline): KGHSH, LQKENI. The length of the CDR3 is 16 residues. This receptor was taken from a human donor with ulcerative colitis or Crohn's disease, or a healthy co-twin of an affected twin (not recorded which). The chain employs TRBV18 and TRBJ2-4. Sample: blood. This CDR3 reads CASSPVYRSAKNIQYF.